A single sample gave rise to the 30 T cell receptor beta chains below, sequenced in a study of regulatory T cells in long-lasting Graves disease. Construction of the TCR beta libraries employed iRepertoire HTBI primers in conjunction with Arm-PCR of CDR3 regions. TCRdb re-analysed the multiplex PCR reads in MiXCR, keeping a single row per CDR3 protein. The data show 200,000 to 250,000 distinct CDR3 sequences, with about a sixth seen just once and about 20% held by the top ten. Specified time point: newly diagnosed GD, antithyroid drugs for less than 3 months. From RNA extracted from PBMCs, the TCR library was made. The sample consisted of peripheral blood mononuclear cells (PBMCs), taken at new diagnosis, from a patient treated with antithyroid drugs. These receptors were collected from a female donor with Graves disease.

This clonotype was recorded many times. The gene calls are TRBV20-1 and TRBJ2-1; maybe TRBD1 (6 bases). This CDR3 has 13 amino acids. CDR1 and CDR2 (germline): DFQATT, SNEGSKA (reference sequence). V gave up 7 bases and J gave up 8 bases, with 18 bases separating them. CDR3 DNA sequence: TGCAGTGGGGGGCTTCGGAGGTCGGATGAGCAGTTCTTC. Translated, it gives CSGGLRRSDEQFF.

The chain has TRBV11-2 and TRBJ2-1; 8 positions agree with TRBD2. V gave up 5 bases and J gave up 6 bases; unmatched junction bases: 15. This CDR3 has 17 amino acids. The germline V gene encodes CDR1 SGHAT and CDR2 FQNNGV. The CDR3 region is CASSLHIAAGEGNEQFF. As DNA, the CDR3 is TGTGCCAGCAGCCTTCATATAGCAGCGGGAGAGGGCAATGAGCAGTTCTTC.

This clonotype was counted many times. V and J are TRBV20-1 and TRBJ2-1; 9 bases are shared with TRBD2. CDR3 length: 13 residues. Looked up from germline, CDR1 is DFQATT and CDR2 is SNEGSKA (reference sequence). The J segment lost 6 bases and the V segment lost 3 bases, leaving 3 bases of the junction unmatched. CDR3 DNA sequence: TGCAGTGCTAGGGGGACTAGCCTCAATGAGCAGTTCTTC. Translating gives CSARGTSLNEQFF.

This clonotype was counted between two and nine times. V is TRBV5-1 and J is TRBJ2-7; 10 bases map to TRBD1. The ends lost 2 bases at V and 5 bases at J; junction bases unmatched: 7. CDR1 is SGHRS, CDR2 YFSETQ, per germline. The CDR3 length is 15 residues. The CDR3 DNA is TGCGCCAGCAGCTTCAAGACAGGGGGCAACGACGAGCAGTACTTC. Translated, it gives CASSFKTGGNDEQYF.

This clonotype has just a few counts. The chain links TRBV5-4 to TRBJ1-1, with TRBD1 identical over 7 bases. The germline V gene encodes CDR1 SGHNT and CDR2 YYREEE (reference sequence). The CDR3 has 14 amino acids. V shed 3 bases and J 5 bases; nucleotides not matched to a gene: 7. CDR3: CASSSDRVGTEAFF. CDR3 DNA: TGTGCCAGCAGCTCCGACAGGGTTGGAACTGAAGCTTTCTTT.

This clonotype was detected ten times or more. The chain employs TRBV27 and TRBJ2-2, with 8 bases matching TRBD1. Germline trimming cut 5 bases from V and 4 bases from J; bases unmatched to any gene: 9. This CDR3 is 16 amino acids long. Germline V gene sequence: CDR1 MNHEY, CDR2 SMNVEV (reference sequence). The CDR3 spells CASSTRTGWGTGELFF. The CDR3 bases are TGTGCCAGCAGTACTAGGACAGGGTGGGGCACCGGGGAGCTGTTTTTT.

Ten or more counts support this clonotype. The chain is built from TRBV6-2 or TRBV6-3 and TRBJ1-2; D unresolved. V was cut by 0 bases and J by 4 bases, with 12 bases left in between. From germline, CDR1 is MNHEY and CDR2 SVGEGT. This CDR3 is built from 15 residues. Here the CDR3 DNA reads TGTGCCAGCAGTTACTCGAAAGACGGACTCTATGGCTACACCTTC. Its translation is CASSYSKDGLYGYTF.

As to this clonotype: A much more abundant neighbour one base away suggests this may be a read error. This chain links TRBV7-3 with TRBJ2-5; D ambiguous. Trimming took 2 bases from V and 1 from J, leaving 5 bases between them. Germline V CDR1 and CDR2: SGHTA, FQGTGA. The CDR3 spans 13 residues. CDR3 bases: TGTGCCAGCAGCTTAGTACTCCAAGAGACCCAGTACTTC. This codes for CASSLVLQETQYF.

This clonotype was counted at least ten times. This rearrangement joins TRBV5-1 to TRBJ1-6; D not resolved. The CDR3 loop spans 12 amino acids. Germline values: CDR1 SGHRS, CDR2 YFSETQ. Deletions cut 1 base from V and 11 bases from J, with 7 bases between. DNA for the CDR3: TGCGCCAGCAGCTTGTTGGGGACACCCCTCCACTTT. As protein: CASSLLGTPLHF.

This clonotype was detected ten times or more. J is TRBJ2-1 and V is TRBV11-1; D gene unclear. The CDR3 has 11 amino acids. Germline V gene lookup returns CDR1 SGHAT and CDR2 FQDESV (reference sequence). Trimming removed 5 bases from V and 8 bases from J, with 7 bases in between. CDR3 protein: CASSRDDEQFF. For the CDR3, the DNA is TGTGCCAGCAGCCGCGACGATGAGCAGTTCTTC.

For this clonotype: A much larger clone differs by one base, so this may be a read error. The CDR3 sequence: CASKKNRVPEAFF. The CDR3 nucleotides are TGTGCCAGCAAAAAAAACAGGGTGCCTGAAGCTTTCTTT. The chain joins TRBV6-1 to TRBJ1-1, with D perhaps matching TRBD1 (6 bases). CDR3 length equals 13 residues. The germline CDR1 and CDR2 sequences are MNHNS and SASEGT. The ends were cut back, 7 bases at V and 6 bases at J, with 15 bases in the middle.

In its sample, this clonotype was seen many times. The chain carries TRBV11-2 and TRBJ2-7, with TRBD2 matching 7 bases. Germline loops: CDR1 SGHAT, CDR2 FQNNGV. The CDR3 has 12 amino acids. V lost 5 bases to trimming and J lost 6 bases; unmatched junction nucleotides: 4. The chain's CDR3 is CASSASGGEQYF. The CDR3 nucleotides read TGTGCCAGCAGCGCTAGCGGTGGCGAGCAGTACTTC.

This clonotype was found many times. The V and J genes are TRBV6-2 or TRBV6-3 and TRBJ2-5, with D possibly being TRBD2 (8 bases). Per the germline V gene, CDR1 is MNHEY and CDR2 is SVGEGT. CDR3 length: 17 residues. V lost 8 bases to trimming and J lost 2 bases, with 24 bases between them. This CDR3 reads CASRIGGGQNLQETQYF. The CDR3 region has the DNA TGTGCCAGCCGCATCGGGGGGGGACAGAACCTTCAAGAGACCCAGTACTTC.

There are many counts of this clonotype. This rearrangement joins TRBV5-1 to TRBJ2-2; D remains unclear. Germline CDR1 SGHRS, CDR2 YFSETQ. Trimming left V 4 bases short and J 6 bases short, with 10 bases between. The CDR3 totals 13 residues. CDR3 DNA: TGCGCCAGCAGCCCCCCCGGACCCGGGGAGCTGTTTTTT. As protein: CASSPPGPGELFF.

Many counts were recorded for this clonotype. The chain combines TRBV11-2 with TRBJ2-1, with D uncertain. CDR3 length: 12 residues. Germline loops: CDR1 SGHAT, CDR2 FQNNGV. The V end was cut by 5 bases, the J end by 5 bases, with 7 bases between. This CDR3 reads CASSEEHNEQFF. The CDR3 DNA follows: TGTGCCAGCAGCGAAGAACACAATGAGCAGTTCTTC.

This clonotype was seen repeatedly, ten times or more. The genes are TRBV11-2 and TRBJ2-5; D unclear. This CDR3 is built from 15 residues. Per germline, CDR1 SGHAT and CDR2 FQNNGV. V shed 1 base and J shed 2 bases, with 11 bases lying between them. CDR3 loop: CASSLALVLQETQYF. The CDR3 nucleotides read TGTGCCAGCAGCTTAGCCCTAGTCCTTCAAGAGACCCAGTACTTC.

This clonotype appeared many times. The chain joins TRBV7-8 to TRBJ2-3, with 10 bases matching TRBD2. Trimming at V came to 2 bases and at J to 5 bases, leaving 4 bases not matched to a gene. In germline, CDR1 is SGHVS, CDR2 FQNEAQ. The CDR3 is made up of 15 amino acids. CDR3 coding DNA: TGTGCCAGCAGCTTAACTAGCGGGAAGGGAGATACGCAGTATTTT. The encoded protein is CASSLTSGKGDTQYF.

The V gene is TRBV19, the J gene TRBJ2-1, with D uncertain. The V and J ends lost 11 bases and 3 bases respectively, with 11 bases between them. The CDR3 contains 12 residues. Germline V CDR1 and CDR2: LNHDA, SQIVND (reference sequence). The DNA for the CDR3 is TGTGCCTCCGATGACATCTACAATGAGCAGTTCTTC. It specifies CASDDIYNEQFF.

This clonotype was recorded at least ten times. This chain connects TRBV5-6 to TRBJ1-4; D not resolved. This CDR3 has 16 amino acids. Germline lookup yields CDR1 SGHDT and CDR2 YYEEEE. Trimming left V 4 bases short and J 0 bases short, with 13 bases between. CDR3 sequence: CASSQLLSATNEKLFF. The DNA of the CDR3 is TGTGCCAGCAGCCAGCTACTATCAGCAACTAATGAAAAACTGTTTTTT.

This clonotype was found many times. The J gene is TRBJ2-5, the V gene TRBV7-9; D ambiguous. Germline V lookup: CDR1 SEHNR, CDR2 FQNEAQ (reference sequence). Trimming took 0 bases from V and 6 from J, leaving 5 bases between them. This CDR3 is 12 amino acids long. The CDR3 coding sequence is TGTGCCAGCAGCTTAGCGGAGAAGACCCAGTACTTC. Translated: CASSLAEKTQYF.

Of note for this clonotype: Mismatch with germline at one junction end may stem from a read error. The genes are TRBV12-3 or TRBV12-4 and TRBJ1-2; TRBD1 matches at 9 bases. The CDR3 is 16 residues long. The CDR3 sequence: CASSPQGAQTLYSYTF. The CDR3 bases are TGTGCCAGCAGTCCACAGGGGGCTCAGACACTCTATAGCTACACCTTC.

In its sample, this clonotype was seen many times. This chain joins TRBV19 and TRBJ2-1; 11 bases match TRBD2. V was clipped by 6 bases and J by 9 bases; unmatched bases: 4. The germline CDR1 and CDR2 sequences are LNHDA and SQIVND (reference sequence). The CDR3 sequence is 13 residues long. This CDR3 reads CASSLAGGTEQFF. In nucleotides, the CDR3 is TGTGCCAGTAGCCTAGCGGGAGGAACTGAGCAGTTCTTC.

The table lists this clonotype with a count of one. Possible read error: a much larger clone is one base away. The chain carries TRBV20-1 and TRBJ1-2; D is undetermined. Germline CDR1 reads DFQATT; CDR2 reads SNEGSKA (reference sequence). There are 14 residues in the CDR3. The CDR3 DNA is TGCAGTGCTAGATGGAGGTTTACTAACTGTGGCTACACCTTC. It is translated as CSARWRFTNCGYTF.

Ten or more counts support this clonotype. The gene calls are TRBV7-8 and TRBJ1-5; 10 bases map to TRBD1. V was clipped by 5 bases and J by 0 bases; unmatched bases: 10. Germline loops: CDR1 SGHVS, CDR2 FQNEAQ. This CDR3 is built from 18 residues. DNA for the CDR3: TGTGCCAGCAGCGGACGGACAGGGGGAACATATAGCAATCAGCCCCAGCATTTT. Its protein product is CASSGRTGGTYSNQPQHF. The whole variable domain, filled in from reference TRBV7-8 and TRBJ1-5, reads GAGVSQSPRYKVAKRGQDVALRCDPISGHVSLFWYQQALGQGPEFLTYFQNEAQLDKSGLPSDRFFAERPEGSVSTLKIQRTQQEDSAVYLCASSGRTGGTYSNQPQHFGDGTRLSIL.

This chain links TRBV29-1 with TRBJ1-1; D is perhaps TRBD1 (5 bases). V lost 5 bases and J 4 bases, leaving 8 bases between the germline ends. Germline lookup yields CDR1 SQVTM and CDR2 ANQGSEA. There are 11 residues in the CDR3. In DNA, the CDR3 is TGCAGCGTTAGGGACGGCACTGAAGCTTTCTTT. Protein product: CSVRDGTEAFF.

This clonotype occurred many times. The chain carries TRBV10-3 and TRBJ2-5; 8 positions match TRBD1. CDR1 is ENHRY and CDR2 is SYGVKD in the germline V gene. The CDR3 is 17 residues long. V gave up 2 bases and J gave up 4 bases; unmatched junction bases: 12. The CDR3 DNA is TGTGCCATCAGTGAGGTCCCGACAGGGGCCGGAGGAGAGACCCAGTACTTC. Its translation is CAISEVPTGAGGETQYF.

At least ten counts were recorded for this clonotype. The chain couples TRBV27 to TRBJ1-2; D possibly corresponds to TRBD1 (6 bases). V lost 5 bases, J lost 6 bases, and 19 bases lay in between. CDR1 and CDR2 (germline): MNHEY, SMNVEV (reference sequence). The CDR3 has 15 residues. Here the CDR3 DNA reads TGTGCCAGCAGTCTAGGGGGGGTTACGGGGAATGGCTACACCTTC. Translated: CASSLGGVTGNGYTF.

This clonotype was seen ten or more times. For the CDR3, the DNA is TGTGCCAGCAGTGACGACGCGGGAGGAGGAAATGAGCAGTTCTTC. Amino acid sequence: CASSDDAGGGNEQFF. The chain recombines TRBV2 with TRBJ2-1; 8 bases match TRBD2. The length of the CDR3 is 15 residues. Germline CDR1 is SNHLY and CDR2 is FYNNEI. V lost 3 bases to trimming and J lost 7 bases; unmatched junction nucleotides: 8.

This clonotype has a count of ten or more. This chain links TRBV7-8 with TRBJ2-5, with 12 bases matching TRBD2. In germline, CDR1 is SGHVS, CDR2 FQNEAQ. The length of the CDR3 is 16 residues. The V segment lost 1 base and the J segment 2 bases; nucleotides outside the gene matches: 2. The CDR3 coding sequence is TGTGCCAGCAGCTTAGAAGGGACTAGCGGGCAAGAGACCCAGTACTTC. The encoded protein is CASSLEGTSGQETQYF. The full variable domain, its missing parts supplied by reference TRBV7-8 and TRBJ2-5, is GAGVSQSPRYKVAKRGQDVALRCDPISGHVSLFWYQQALGQGPEFLTYFQNEAQLDKSGLPSDRFFAERPEGSVSTLKIQRTQQEDSAVYLCASSLEGTSGQETQYFGPGTRLLVL.

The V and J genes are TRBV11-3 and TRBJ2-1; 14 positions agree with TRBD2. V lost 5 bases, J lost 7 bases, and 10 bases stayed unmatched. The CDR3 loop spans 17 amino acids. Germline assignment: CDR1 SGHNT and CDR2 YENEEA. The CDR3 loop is CASSPAPGLAGENEQFF. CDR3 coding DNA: TGTGCCAGCAGCCCCGCACCGGGACTAGCGGGGGAGAATGAGCAGTTCTTC.